This TCR beta chain was recovered during a study of circulating tumor DNA in untreated peripheral T-cell lymphoma. Study-wide results and caveats: Tumor-specific clonotypes were found in roughly three quarters of patients.

V was pared by 4 bases and J by 6 bases, with 2 bases of the junction left unmatched. Germline V CDR1 and CDR2: MDHEN, SYDVKM. This CDR3 has 14 residues. Here immunoSEQ multiplex PCR was the method, and the copy in TCRdb shows in-frame clones only, minus some. This sample has 6,000 or so clones; around three quarters occur once, and the top ten carry under 30%. Before treatment, baseline tumor tissue was collected for sequencing. About this clone: Its antigen is not known.

Material: tumor tissue. The J gene is TRBJ1-4, the V gene TRBV28; 10 bases are shared with TRBD1. The origin of this receptor is a human donor with peripheral T-cell lymphoma. The DNA of the CDR3 is TGTGCCAGCAGTTCCGGGACAGGGGATGAAAAACTGTTTTTT. Its protein product is CASSSGTGDEKLFF.